This T cell receptor (beta chain) was captured by sequencing in a study of human T cells and chemical hapten exposure. Time point denoted: patch test 1, 2 weeks after DPC sensitization. Treatment noted: therapeutic diphenylcyclopropenone sensitization with weekly scalp DPC. This CDR3 has 14 residues. Germline CDR1 ENHRY, CDR2 SYGVKD. V lost 4 bases and J 6 bases, leaving 15 bases between the germline ends. TCRdb redid the calling of the RACE reads with MiXCR, one entry per CDR3 protein. The sample carries 150,000 to 200,000 distinct CDR3 sequences, roughly 15% recorded once. This chain connects TRBV10-3 to TRBJ1-1; D is unresolved. The specimen comprised whole blood, sampled in connection with sensitization to the hapten diphenylcyclopropenone (DPC). The TCR originated in a woman in her 30s with alopecia areata. Some clones in this sample may be carry-over from other donors' samples. CDR3 sequence: CAISARPDGSEAFF. The CDR3 region has the DNA TGTGCCATCAGTGCAAGGCCAGACGGCTCTGAAGCTTTCTTT.